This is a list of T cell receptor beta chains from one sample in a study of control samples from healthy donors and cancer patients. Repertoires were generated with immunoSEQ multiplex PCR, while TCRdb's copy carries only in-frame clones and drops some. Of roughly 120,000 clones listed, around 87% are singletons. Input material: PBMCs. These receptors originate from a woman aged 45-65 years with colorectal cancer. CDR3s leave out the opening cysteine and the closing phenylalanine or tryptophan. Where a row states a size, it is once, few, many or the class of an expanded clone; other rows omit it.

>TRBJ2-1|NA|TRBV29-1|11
SVDPASYNEQF
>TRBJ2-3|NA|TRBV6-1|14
ASSEFQIDSTDTQY
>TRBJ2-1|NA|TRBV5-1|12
ASSLALADNEQF
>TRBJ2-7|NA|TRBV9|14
ASSVGTGGIIYEQY
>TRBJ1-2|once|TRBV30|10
AWSPQGDGYT
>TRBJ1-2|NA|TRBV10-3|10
AIRDDNYGYT
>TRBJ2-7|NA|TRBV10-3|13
AISEPVGGSYEQY
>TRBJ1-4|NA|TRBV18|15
ASSPSRQGLTNEKLF
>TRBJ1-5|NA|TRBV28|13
AVRSGQDLNQPQH
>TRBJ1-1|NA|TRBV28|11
ASSPHTNTEAF
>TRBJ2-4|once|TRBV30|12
AWSVSGVKNIQY
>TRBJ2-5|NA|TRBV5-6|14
ASSLVGASGWETQY
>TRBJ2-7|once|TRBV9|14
ASSGGLGWGGYEQY
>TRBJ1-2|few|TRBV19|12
ASRLTGLARGYT
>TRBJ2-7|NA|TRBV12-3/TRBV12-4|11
ASSLGLAYEQY
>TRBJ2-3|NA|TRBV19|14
ASSILLRGVTDTQY
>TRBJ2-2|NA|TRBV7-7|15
ASSQELASLNTGELF
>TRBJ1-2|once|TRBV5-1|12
ASSLEGQNYGYT
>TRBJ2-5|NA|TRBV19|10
ASSIQGETQY
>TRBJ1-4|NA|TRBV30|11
AWSAGSNEKLF
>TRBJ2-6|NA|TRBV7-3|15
ASSPPLAGSGANVLT
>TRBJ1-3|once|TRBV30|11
AWSPAGGNTIY
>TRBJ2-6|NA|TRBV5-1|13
ASSLEISGANVLT
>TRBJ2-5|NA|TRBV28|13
ASSPTSGGAETQY
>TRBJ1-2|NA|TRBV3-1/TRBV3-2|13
ASSQDGRANYGYT
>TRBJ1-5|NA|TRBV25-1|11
ASSELGGRPQH
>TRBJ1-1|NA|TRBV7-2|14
ASSQPGQGPKTEAF
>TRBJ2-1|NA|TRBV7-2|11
ASSLFNYNEQF
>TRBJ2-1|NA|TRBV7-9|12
ASSTGWEHNEQF
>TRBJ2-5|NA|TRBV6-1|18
ASSEALGAGQAGSEETQY
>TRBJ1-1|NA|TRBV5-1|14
ASRPQGGRGNTEAF
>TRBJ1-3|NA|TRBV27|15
ASSPQFRVTSGNTIY
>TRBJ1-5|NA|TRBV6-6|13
ASSPGTYSNQPQH
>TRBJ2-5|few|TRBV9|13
ASSVGSSDQETQY
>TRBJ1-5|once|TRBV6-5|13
ASTERAGFNQPQH
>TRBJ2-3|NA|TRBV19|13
ASSRQGGYTDTQY
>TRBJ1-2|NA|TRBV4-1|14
ASSQEGRGPNYGYT
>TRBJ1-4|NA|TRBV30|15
ASSKVSGQAFNEKLF
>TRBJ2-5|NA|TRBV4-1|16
ASSQETLAGGLQETQY
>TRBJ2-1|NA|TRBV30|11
AWRKEPYNEQF
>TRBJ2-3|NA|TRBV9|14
ASSEGVSGDTDTQY
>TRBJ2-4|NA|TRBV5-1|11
ASSFGVSDIQY
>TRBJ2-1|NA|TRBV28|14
ASSLPWVEDLTEQF
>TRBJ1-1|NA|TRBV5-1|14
ASSLDGQGGFTEAF
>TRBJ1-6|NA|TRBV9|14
ASSPDPSSYNSPLH
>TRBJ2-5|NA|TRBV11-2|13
ASSLGGPYQETQY
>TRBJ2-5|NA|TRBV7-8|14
ASSATGGGYQETQY
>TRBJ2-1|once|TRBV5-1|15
ASSSKGGGSSYNEQF
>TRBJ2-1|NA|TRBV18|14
ASSSPGLAGYNEQF
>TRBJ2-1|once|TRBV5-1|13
ASSLGVSGYNEQF
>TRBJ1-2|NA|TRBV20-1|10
SASGDNYGYT
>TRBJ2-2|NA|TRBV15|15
ATSRFWGQGYTGELF
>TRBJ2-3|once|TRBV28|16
ASSPPSGRAGKADTQY
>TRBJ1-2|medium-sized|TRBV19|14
ASSIDPTANWGGYT
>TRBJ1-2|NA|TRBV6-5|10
ASRDRDYGYT
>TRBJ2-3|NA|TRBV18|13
ASSPSAQGKDTQY
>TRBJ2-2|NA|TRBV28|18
ASSLFPGWGRLIRGGELF
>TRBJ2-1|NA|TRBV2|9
ASRKGGEQF
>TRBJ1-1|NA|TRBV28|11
ASSFRRNTEAF
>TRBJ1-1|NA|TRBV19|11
ASSIGQNTEAF